The 13 T cell receptor beta chains presented below share a single source sample, sequenced in a study of blood T cell repertoires in COVID-19. The repertoire was sequenced with immunoSEQ multiplex PCR; TCRdb's copy has only in-frame clones and lacks some. The table includes about 150,000 clones, around 77% detected once. The sample consisted of peripheral blood. The receptors derive from a man aged 45-65 years with active or convalescent COVID-19.

The rearrangement uses TRBV30 and TRBJ2-3; 10 nucleotides match TRBD1. The CDR3 length is 14 residues. Germline-derived CDR1 and CDR2 are GTSNPN and SVGIG (reference sequence). V lost 7 bases and J lost 6; bases outside the gene matches: 10. CDR3: CAFRTGGIGDTQYF. The CDR3 bases are TGTGCCTTTCGGACAGGGGGGATCGGGGATACGCAGTATTTT. The variable domain in full, completed from reference TRBV30 and TRBJ2-3, reads SQTIHQWPATLVQPVGSPLSLECTVEGTSNPNLYWYRQAAGRGLQLLFYSVGIGQISSEVPQNLSASRPQDRQFILSSKKLLLSDSGFYLCAFRTGGIGDTQYFGPGTRLTVL.

CDR3 residues: CACNQGTNEKLFF. In DNA, the CDR3 is TGTGCCTGTAACCAGGGAACTAATGAAAAACTGTTTTTT. The chain employs TRBV30 and TRBJ1-4, with D perhaps matching TRBD1 (5 bases). Germline assignment: CDR1 GTSNPN and CDR2 SVGIG (reference sequence). CDR3 length: 13 residues. V lost 6 bases and J lost 1, with 9 bases in between.

The chain links TRBV7-2 to TRBJ2-6; D unclear. The CDR3 is 15 residues long. Trimming pared 1 base from V and 0 bases from J, leaving 4 bases between. The germline gives CDR1 SGHTA, CDR2 FQGNSA. The CDR3 here is CASSLDGSGANVLTF. DNA for the CDR3: TGTGCCAGCAGCTTAGACGGCTCTGGGGCCAACGTCCTGACTTTC.

The chain recombines TRBV2 with TRBJ2-1; D gene ambiguous. This CDR3 spans 12 amino acids. V was cut by 6 bases and J by 4 bases, with 7 bases left in between. The V gene's germline CDR1 is SNHLY and CDR2 FYNNEI. The CDR3 is CASSTPYNEQFF. The CDR3 DNA reads as TGTGCCAGCAGCACACCGTACAATGAGCAGTTCTTC.

This sequence joins TRBV4-1 and TRBJ2-5; 7 bases are a match to TRBD2. Germline V CDR1 and CDR2: MGHRA, YSYEKL. V lost 0 bases and J lost 4; bases outside the gene matches: 8. This CDR3 is 16 amino acids long. CDR3 in amino acids: CASSQDGRGMGETQYF. For the CDR3, the DNA is TGCGCCAGCAGCCAAGATGGGCGGGGGATGGGAGAGACCCAGTACTTC.

The chain recombines TRBV7-9 with TRBJ2-2; 15 nucleotides match TRBD2. V lost 5 bases and J lost 7; bases outside the gene matches: 5. The CDR3 totals 16 residues. Germline V gene sequence: CDR1 SEHNR, CDR2 FQNEAQ (reference sequence). CDR3 sequence: CASSPGLAGGHGELFF. The CDR3 DNA reads as TGTGCCAGCAGCCCCGGACTAGCGGGAGGGCACGGGGAGCTGTTTTTT.

CDR3 in amino acids: CASSVEGSNTEAFF. CDR3 sequence (DNA): TGTGCCAGCAGCGTAGAGGGGTCTAACACTGAAGCTTTCTTT. V usage is TRBV9 and J usage is TRBJ1-1; a weak D match, TRBD1 (5 bases). The CDR3 totals 14 residues. Germline lookup yields CDR1 SGDLS and CDR2 YYNGEE. V was clipped by 0 bases and J by 2 bases, with 8 bases between them.

The chain combines TRBV27 with TRBJ2-7, with TRBD1 matching over 9 bases. This CDR3 has 14 residues. Germline CDR1 MNHEY, CDR2 SMNVEV (reference sequence). J lost 4 bases, V lost 6 bases, and 7 bases had no gene match. The CDR3 is CASRLQGAGYEQYF. As DNA, the CDR3 is TGTGCCAGCAGATTACAGGGGGCAGGTTACGAGCAGTACTTC.

CDR3 region: CASSLGTNSGELFF. The CDR3 nucleotides read TGTGCCAGCAGTCTCGGGACAAACTCTGGGGAGCTGTTTTTT. The chain combines TRBV7-9 with TRBJ2-2; D may be TRBD1 (6 bases). V lost 6 bases to trimming and J lost 8 bases, with 16 bases between them. CDR3 length: 14 amino acids. CDR1 SEHNR and CDR2 FQNEAQ come from the germline V gene (reference sequence). The full variable domain, with the rest looked up from reference TRBV7-9 and TRBJ2-2, is DTGVSQNPRHKITKRGQNVTFRCDPISEHNRLYWYRQTLGQGPEFLTYFQNEAQLEKSRLLSDRFSAERPKGSFSTLEIQRTEQGDSAMYLCASSLGTNSGELFFGEGSRLTVL.

In its sample, this clone was seen a few times. The chain is built from TRBV25-1 and TRBJ1-1, with D possibly being TRBD1 (5 bases). Trimming took 3 bases from V and 6 from J, leaving 14 bases between them. CDR1 is MGHDK and CDR2 is SYGVNS in the germline V gene. The CDR3 runs 14 residues. DNA for the CDR3: TGTGCCAGCAGTGAGACGGGGGACCCCGCTGAAGCTTTCTTT. Protein sequence: CASSETGDPAEAFF.

The chain links TRBV28 to TRBJ1-5; TRBD1 is a possible D gene (5 bases). Germline CDR1 and CDR2: MDHEN and SYDVKM. Deletions cut 2 bases from V and 3 bases from J, with 14 bases between. The CDR3 runs to 16 residues. CDR3 region: CASSLRFQGPNQPQHF. DNA for the CDR3: TGTGCCAGCAGTTTAAGGTTCCAGGGCCCCAATCAGCCCCAGCATTTT.

The chain combines TRBV6-8 with TRBJ2-2; TRBD1 agrees at 8 bases. This CDR3 comprises 17 residues. The V and J ends lost 2 bases and 3 bases, in that order; junction bases with no gene match: 8. Germline V CDR1 and CDR2: MNHGY, SAAAGT. The CDR3 DNA follows: TGTGCCAGCAGTTACAATCGGACAGGGCCTTACACCGGGGAGCTGTTTTTT. Translation: CASSYNRTGPYTGELFF.

The V and J genes are TRBV28 and TRBJ1-2, with D maybe TRBD1 (6 bases). The germline V and J ends were trimmed by 3 bases and 3 bases, with 14 bases remaining between them. Germline V gene lookup returns CDR1 MDHEN and CDR2 SYDVKM. This CDR3 is 15 amino acids long. Here the CDR3 DNA reads TGTGCCAGCAGTTTTTCTGCAACAGGGCACTATGGCTACACCTTC. This codes for CASSFSATGHYGYTF.